The T cell receptor beta chain under discussion was sequenced for a study of OX40 agonist ivuxolimab in advanced cancers. The wider study: Eligibility admitted prior anti-PD-1, anti-PD-L1 or anti-CTLA-4 therapy; around 38% had some.

Germline V lookup: CDR1 MGHRA, CDR2 YSYEKL. Trimming pared 1 base from V and 6 bases from J, leaving 19 bases between. This CDR3 region has 16 residues. Method: immunoSEQ multiplex PCR; TCRdb's copy keeps in-frame clones and lacks some. The table lists tens of thousands of clones, around 80% of them singletons, with roughly 6.8% in the top ten. The chain links TRBV4-1 to TRBJ2-7; D tentatively fits TRBD1 or TRBD2 (7 bases each). The clonotype comes from an adult with an advanced solid tumor such as melanoma, head and neck, liver or kidney cancer. The source was CD4+ or CD8+ T cells sorted from blood, collected in a trial of the OX40 agonist ivuxolimab. The CDR3 region has the DNA TGCGCCAGCAGCCAAGCCTCAGGGAGGGGGCTTGGCGAGCAGTACTTC. Amino acid sequence: CASSQASGRGLGEQYF.